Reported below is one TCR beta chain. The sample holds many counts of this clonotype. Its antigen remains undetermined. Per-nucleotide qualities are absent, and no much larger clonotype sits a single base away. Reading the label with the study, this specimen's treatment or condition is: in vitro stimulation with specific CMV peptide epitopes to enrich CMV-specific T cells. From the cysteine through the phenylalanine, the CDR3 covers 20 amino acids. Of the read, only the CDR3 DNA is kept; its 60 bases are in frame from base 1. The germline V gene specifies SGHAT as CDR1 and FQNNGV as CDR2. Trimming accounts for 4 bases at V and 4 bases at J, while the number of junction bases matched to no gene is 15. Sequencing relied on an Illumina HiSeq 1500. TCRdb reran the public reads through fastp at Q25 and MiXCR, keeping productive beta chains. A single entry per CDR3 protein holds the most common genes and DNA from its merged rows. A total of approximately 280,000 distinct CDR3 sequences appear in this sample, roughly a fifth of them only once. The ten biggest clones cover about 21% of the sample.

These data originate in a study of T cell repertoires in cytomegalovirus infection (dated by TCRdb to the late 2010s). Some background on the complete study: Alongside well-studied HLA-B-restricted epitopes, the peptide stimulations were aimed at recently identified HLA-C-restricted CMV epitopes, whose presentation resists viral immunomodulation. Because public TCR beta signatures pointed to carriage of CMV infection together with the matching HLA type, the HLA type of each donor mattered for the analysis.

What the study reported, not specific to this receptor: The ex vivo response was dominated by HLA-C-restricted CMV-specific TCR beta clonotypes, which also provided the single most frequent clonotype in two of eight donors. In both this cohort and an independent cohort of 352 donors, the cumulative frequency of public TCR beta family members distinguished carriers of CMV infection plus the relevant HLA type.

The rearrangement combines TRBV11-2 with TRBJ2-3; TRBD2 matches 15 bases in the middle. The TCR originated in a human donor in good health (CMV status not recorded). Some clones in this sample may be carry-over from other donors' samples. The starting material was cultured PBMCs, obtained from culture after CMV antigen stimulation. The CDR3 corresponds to CASSWIRTSGRALSPDTQYF. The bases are TGTGCCAGCAGCTGGATTCGGACTAGCGGGAGGGCCTTGTCGCCAGATACGCAGTATTTT.